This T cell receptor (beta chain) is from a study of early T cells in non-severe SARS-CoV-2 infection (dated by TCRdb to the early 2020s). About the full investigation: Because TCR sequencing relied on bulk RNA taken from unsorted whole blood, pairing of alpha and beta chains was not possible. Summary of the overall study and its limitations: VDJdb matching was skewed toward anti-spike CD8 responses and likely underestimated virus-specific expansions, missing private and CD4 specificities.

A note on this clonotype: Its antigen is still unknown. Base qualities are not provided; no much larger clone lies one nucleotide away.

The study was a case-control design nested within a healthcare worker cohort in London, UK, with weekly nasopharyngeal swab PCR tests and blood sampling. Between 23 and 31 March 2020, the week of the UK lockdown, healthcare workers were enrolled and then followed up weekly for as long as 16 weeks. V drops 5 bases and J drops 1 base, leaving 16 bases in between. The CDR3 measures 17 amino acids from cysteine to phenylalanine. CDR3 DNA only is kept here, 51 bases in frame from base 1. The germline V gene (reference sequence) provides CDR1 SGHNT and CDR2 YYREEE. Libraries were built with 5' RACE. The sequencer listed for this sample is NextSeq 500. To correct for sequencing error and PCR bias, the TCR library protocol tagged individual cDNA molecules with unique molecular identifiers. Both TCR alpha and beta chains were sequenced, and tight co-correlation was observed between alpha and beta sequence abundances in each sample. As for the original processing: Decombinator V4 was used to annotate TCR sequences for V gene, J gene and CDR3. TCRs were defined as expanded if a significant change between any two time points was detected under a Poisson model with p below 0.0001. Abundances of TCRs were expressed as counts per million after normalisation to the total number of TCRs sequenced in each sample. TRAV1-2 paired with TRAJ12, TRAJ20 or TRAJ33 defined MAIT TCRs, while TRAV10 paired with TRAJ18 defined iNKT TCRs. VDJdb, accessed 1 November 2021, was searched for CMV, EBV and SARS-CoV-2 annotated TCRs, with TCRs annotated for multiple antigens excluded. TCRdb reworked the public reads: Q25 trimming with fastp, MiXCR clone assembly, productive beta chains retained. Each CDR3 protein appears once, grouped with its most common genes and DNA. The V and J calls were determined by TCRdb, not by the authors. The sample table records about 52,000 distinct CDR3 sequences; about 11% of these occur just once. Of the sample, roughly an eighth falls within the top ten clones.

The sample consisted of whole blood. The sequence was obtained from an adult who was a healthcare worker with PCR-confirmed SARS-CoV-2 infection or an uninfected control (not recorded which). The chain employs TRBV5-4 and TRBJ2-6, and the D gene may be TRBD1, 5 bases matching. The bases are TGTGCCAGCAGTTCAGGGATCCTCAGATCTGGGGCCAACGTCCTGACTTTC. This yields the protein CASSSGILRSGANVLTF.